The entry that follows covers one T cell receptor beta chain sequence. The antigen is undetermined. Assembly of TCR beta libraries relied on iRepertoire HTBI primers together with Arm-PCR of CDR3 regions. From the multiplex PCR reads, TCRdb called clonotypes with MiXCR, one entry per CDR3 protein. Of around 500,000 distinct CDR3 sequences detected, less than 25% appear once; the ten largest clones hold 7.8%. The CDR3 is 12 residues long. From germline, CDR1 is SGHTA and CDR2 FQGNSA. V lost 3 bases, J lost 4 bases, and 7 bases lay in between. This sample was included in a study of regulatory T cells in long-lasting Graves disease. Findings and caveats of the study: Possibly, accuracy suffered from the small sample size. Persistent Graves' patients showed reduced TCR diversity versus newly diagnosed patients. Researchers reported studying only peripheral blood, not thyroid tissue.

The time point was: persistent/refractory GD, antithyroid drugs over 5 years with positive TRAb. PBMC-derived RNA was used for the TCR library. The source material was peripheral blood mononuclear cells (PBMCs), sampled when the disease was refractory, from a patient treated with antithyroid drugs. The receptor's source is a female donor with Graves disease. The V call is TRBV7-2, the J call TRBJ2-7; D unclear. CDR3: CASSFSEYEQYF. DNA of the CDR3: TGTGCCAGCAGCTTTTCCGAATACGAGCAGTACTTC.